The 29 T cell receptor beta chains in this list originate from one sample, sequenced in a study of cytomegalovirus exposure and HLA in healthy donors. The PCR had 60 Vbeta and 13 Jbeta primers. This table comes from immunoSEQ multiplex PCR, and its TCRdb copy is limited to in-frame clones, with some not included. The data contain more than 200,000 clones, around 70% of them seen just once; the ten biggest clones take up about 2.5%. Sequencing was performed on PBMCs. Source of these receptors: a man aged 35-49 years in good health and CMV-seropositive.

The chain combines TRBV7-9 with TRBJ2-7; D might be TRBD2 (6 bases). The V gene's germline CDR1 is SEHNR and CDR2 FQNEAQ (reference sequence). V shed 10 bases and J shed 0 bases, with 10 bases lying between them. The CDR3 covers 12 residues. In nucleotides, the CDR3 is TGTGCCACCGGGAGCAGCTCCTACGAGCAGTACTTC. Amino acid sequence: CATGSSSYEQYF.

Comments on this clone: Its ends do not fully match the called genes, so a read error is possible. The J gene is TRBJ1-4, the V gene TRBV7-9; D not certain. Germline V gene data show CDR1 as SEHNR and CDR2 as FQNEAQ (reference sequence). The CDR3 is made up of 16 amino acids. The CDR3 DNA is TGTTCCAGCAGCTTAGCGAGGGCAGGTTACGGCGAAAAACTGTTTTTT. Amino acids: CSSSLARAGYGEKLFF. The full variable domain, rest sourced from reference TRBV7-9 and TRBJ1-4, is DTGVSQNPRHKITKRGQNVTFRCDPISEHNRLYWYRQTLGQGPEFLTYFQNEAQLEKSRLLSDRFSAERPKGSFSTLEIQRTEQGDSAMYLCSSSLARAGYGEKLFFGSGTQLSVL.

The chain recombines TRBV5-1 with TRBJ2-7, with D uncertain. The V end lost 1 base, the J end lost 3 bases, and 11 bases lay between the germline ends. CDR3 size: 14 residues. The germline V gene encodes CDR1 SGHRS and CDR2 YFSETQ. The CDR3: CASSLLSESYEQYF. The CDR3 nucleotides are TGCGCCAGCAGCTTGTTGTCAGAAAGCTACGAGCAGTACTTC.

The CDR3 sequence: CASSSSMNTEAFF. CDR3 DNA sequence: TGTGCCAGCAGTTCTTCTATGAACACTGAAGCTTTCTTT. V gene TRBV6-1 combines with J gene TRBJ1-1, with D unclear. With 5 bases removed from V and 0 bases from J, the gap between germline ends came to 7 bases. The CDR3 sequence is 13 residues long. CDR1 MNHNS and CDR2 SASEGT come from the germline V gene.

The chain has TRBV6-5 and TRBJ2-7; 9 bases are shared with TRBD2. This CDR3 has 14 amino acids. Germline V gene data show CDR1 as MNHEY and CDR2 as SVGAGI. Trimming removed 2 bases from V and 3 bases from J; junction bases left unmatched: 2. The CDR3 nucleotides are TGTGCCAGCAGTTACGAGCGGGGGGACTACGAGCAGTACTTC. Protein product: CASSYERGDYEQYF.

The chain has TRBV19 and TRBJ1-1, with 10 positions matching TRBD1. With 6 bases clipped from V and 5 bases from J, the junction kept 12 bases outside the gene matches. The CDR3 runs to 16 residues. Germline V gene data show CDR1 as LNHDA and CDR2 as SQIVND (reference sequence). CDR3 region: CASSDLRDRGKTEAFF. Written as DNA, the CDR3 is TGTGCCAGTAGCGACCTCCGGGACAGGGGAAAGACTGAAGCTTTCTTT.

Written as DNA, the CDR3 is TGCGCCAGCAGCCAAGAACCCAACGGGGGGGAGAGTAATTCACCCCTCCACTTT. Translated, it gives CASSQEPNGGESNSPLHF. This chain uses TRBV4-3 with TRBJ1-6; D is perhaps TRBD1 (5 bases). Germline V gives CDR1 LGHNA, CDR2 YSLEER. The CDR3 sequence is 18 residues long. V was clipped by 0 bases and J by 6 bases, with 18 bases between them.

V is TRBV19 and J is TRBJ2-5, with a tentative D call TRBD2 (6 bases). CDR1 LNHDA and CDR2 SQIVND come from the germline V gene (reference sequence). V was clipped by 3 bases and J by 5 bases, with 16 bases between them. CDR3 length equals 15 residues. The chain's CDR3 is CASSMGLLEWETQYF. As DNA, the CDR3 is TGTGCCAGTAGTATGGGACTCCTGGAGTGGGAGACCCAGTACTTC.

This rearrangement joins TRBV7-3 to TRBJ2-1; possible D gene TRBD1, 5 bases. The CDR3 extends over 14 amino acids. Germline assignment: CDR1 SGHTA and CDR2 FQGTGA. V shed 2 bases and J shed 3 bases, with 8 bases lying between them. In nucleotides, the CDR3 is TGTGCCAGCAGCTTAGCAGGGAACTACAATGAGCAGTTCTTC. Encoded protein: CASSLAGNYNEQFF. The whole variable domain, filled in from reference TRBV7-3 and TRBJ2-1, reads GAGVSQTPSNKVTEKGKYVELRCDPISGHTALYWYRQSLGQGPEFLIYFQGTGAADDSGLPNDRFFAVRPEGSVSTLKIQRTERGDSAVYLCASSLAGNYNEQFFGPGTRLTVL.

The CDR3 is CASSRGGGGAFFWGDTQYF. CDR3 coding DNA: TGTGCCAGCAGCCGCGGCGGCGGGGGGGCCTTTTTTTGGGGAGATACGCAGTATTTT. The chain combines TRBV5-4 with TRBJ2-3; 9 bases map to TRBD2. In germline, CDR1 is SGHNT, CDR2 YYREEE (reference sequence). The ends lost 4 bases at V and 5 bases at J; junction bases unmatched: 20. CDR3 size: 19 residues.

V usage is TRBV7-2 and J usage is TRBJ2-5, with 7 bases that match TRBD2. Germline CDR1 and CDR2: SGHTA and FQGNSA. The junction had 6 bases not matched to a gene; V was cut back by 8 bases and J by 9 bases. This CDR3 is 11 amino acids long. The chain's CDR3 is CASGVGRAQYF. DNA for the CDR3: TGTGCCAGCGGGGTAGGGAGGGCCCAGTACTTC.

About this clone: The same CDR3 is also encoded by other DNA sequences in this sample. The chain carries TRBV19 and TRBJ1-1; D is possibly TRBD1 (5 bases). Germline loops: CDR1 LNHDA, CDR2 SQIVND (reference sequence). CDR3 length: 15 amino acids. The germline V and J ends were trimmed by 7 bases and 2 bases, with 17 bases remaining between them. The CDR3 DNA follows: TGTGCCAGTACCACCCACGCAAGGGGAAACACTGAAGCTTTCTTT. Translating it yields CASTTHARGNTEAFF.

Only a few counts were recorded for this clone. This rearrangement joins TRBV6-5 to TRBJ1-1; 11 bases match TRBD1. There are 16 residues in the CDR3. Unmatched junction bases numbered 6, after V lost 2 bases and J lost 4 bases. CDR1 is MNHEY, CDR2 SVGAGI, per germline. The CDR3 nucleotides read TGTGCCAGCAGTTACGGACAGGGGGCTCGGAGCACTGAAGCTTTCTTT. Its translation: CASSYGQGARSTEAFF.

The genes are TRBV28 and TRBJ2-3, with 14 nucleotides matching TRBD2. Germline loops: CDR1 MDHEN, CDR2 SYDVKM. This CDR3 is 16 amino acids long. With V trimmed by 5 bases and J by 6 bases, 7 bases remained unmatched. In nucleotides, the CDR3 is TGTGCCAGCAGTCCGACTAGCGGGGGGGGCCGGGATACGCAGTATTTT. This translates into CASSPTSGGGRDTQYF.

This chain connects TRBV5-1 to TRBJ1-1; TRBD1 agrees at 10 bases. The V and J ends lost 4 bases and 7 bases, in that order; junction bases with no gene match: 4. Germline V gene lookup returns CDR1 SGHRS and CDR2 YFSETQ. CDR3 length: 13 residues. CDR3 amino acids: CASSAGTGDEAFF. CDR3 in DNA: TGCGCCAGCAGCGCAGGGACAGGGGATGAAGCTTTCTTT. Full variable domain (rest looked up from reference TRBV5-1 and TRBJ1-1): KAGVTQTPRYLIKTRGQQVTLSCSPISGHRSVSWYQQTPGQGLQFLFEYFSETQRNKGNFPGRFSGRQFSNSRSEMNVSTLELGDSALYLCASSAGTGDEAFFGQGTRLTVV.

The chain employs TRBV5-6 and TRBJ1-1; 7 bases match TRBD1. CDR1 is SGHDT and CDR2 is YYEEEE in the germline V gene. V gave up 2 bases and J gave up 8 bases; unmatched junction bases: 9. This CDR3 has 14 amino acids. The CDR3 bases are TGTGCCAGCAGCTTTAGTGGTCCAGGGGGGGAAGCTTTCTTT. Its translation: CASSFSGPGGEAFF.

The CDR3 protein is CASSSRNPDRGYGYTF. The CDR3 nucleotides read TGTGCCAGCAGCTCAAGGAATCCGGACAGGGGCTATGGCTACACCTTC. The chain has TRBV6-6 and TRBJ1-2, with 9 nucleotides matching TRBD1. V was pared by 6 bases and J by 4 bases, with 12 bases of the junction left unmatched. CDR1 and CDR2 (germline): MNHNY, SVGAGI (reference sequence). The length of the CDR3 is 16 residues.

This rearrangement joins TRBV13 to TRBJ2-2, with 8 bases matching TRBD2. This CDR3 contains 18 residues. CDR1 is PRHDT and CDR2 is FYEKMQ in the germline V gene (reference sequence). Germline trimming cut 5 bases from V and 3 bases from J; bases unmatched to any gene: 14. In DNA, the CDR3 is TGTGCCAGCAGCACCCGGCGGCTCGGGGGGGCCGACACCGGGGAGCTGTTTTTT. Translation gives CASSTRRLGGADTGELFF. The full variable domain, in which reference TRBV13 and TRBJ2-2 provide the parts outside the CDR3, is AAGVIQSPRHLIKEKRETATLKCYPIPRHDTVYWYQQGPGQDPQFLISFYEKMQSDKGSIPDRFSAQQFSDYHSELNMSSLELGDSALYFCASSTRRLGGADTGELFFGEGSRLTVL.

The chain uses TRBV15 and TRBJ1-2, with D uncertain. The V end lost 7 bases, the J end lost 8 bases, and 29 bases lay between the germline ends. The CDR3 contains 17 residues. Germline CDR1 is LNHNV and CDR2 is YYDKDF (reference sequence). CDR3 nucleotides: TGTGCCACCACCGCTAACCTCATAGAGGGCTTTGCGGGGGGCTACACCTTC. It specifies CATTANLIEGFAGGYTF.

The V and J genes are TRBV4-1 and TRBJ1-1, with a possible D match to TRBD1 (5 bases). The CDR3 loop spans 15 amino acids. V was cut by 4 bases and J by 1 base, with 13 bases left in between. Germline CDR1 and CDR2: MGHRA and YSYEKL. The CDR3 coding sequence is TGCGCCAGCAGCCGAGCTTCGACAGAGAACACTGAAGCTTTCTTT. It encodes CASSRASTENTEAFF.

The chain uses TRBV6-4 and TRBJ2-7; TRBD1 might be the D (5 bases). The V gene lost 5 bases and the J gene lost 7 bases, with 15 bases spanning the gap. The CDR3 runs to 13 residues. The V gene's germline CDR1 is MRHNA and CDR2 SNTAGT. For the CDR3, the DNA is TGTGCCAGCAGTACCTCCCCAGGGTGTGAGCAGTACTTC. Protein product: CASSTSPGCEQYF.

The gene calls are TRBV9 and TRBJ2-1; 8 bases agree with TRBD1. Germline assignment: CDR1 SGDLS and CDR2 YYNGEE. This CDR3 spans 16 amino acids. V trimming: 4 bases; J trimming: 9 bases; junction bases outside the gene matches: 15. CDR3 sequence (DNA): TGTGCCAGCAGCCCTTTAGCCGAGACAGGGGTCGGTGAGCAGTTCTTC. Amino acid sequence: CASSPLAETGVGEQFF.

The V gene is TRBV5-1, the J gene TRBJ1-5, with a tentative D call TRBD1 (5 bases). With 0 bases removed from V and 5 bases from J, the gap between germline ends came to 18 bases. Germline lookup yields CDR1 SGHRS and CDR2 YFSETQ. The CDR3 spans 17 residues. The CDR3 region has the DNA TGCGCCAGCAGCTTGGGATTGACGGGTTTAGGGGATCAGCCCCAGCATTTT. Translation gives CASSLGLTGLGDQPQHF.

The chain combines TRBV5-1 with TRBJ2-3; 12 bases are a match to TRBD2. CDR3 size: 15 residues. V was clipped by 4 bases and J by 4 bases; unmatched bases: 4. Germline values: CDR1 SGHRS, CDR2 YFSETQ. The DNA of the CDR3 is TGCGCCAGCAGCGTAGGACTAGCGGGGCCAGATACGCAGTATTTT. As protein: CASSVGLAGPDTQYF.

J is TRBJ1-1 and V is TRBV7-3; D is possibly TRBD1 (6 bases). There are 16 residues in the CDR3. In germline, CDR1 is SGHTA, CDR2 FQGTGA. Trimming took off 3 bases at V and 4 bases at J, with 18 bases between the two ends. The CDR3 region has the DNA TGTGCCAGCAGCTTGGTCCCCGGGACAAGTTCCACTGAAGCTTTCTTT. Residues: CASSLVPGTSSTEAFF. Using reference TRBV7-3 and TRBJ1-1 for the parts outside the CDR3, the full variable domain is GAGVSQTPSNKVTEKGKYVELRCDPISGHTALYWYRQSLGQGPEFLIYFQGTGAADDSGLPNDRFFAVRPEGSVSTLKIQRTERGDSAVYLCASSLVPGTSSTEAFFGQGTRLTVV.

This clone has only a few counts. The chain combines TRBV6-6 with TRBJ2-5, with 8 bases lining up with TRBD1. The J call may be faulty, since TRBJ2-7 better matches the DNA end. CDR3 length: 15 residues. The germline V gene encodes CDR1 MNHNY and CDR2 SVGAGI (reference sequence). Here the CDR3 DNA reads TGTGCCAGCAGCCGTGTCGACAGGGGTGAACACGAGCAGTACTTC. It specifies CASSRVDRGEHEQYF.

This chain links TRBV5-5 with TRBJ2-5; TRBD1 matches 7 bases. The J call could be wrong; TRBJ2-7 is a better fit for the DNA end. The CDR3 contains 15 residues. Germline V gene sequence: CDR1 SGHKS, CDR2 YYEKEE (reference sequence). CDR3: CASSGVTGTAYEQYF. The CDR3 nucleotides read TGTGCCAGCAGCGGGGTGACGGGGACAGCGTACGAGCAGTACTTC.

This clone was counted once. CDR3 residues: CASNRPGTGPRNEQFF. CDR3 in DNA: TGTGCCAGTAATAGACCCGGGACAGGGCCGCGGAATGAGCAGTTCTTC. This sequence joins TRBV19 and TRBJ2-1; 9 bases are a match to TRBD1. The V and J ends lost 7 bases and 7 bases, in that order; junction bases with no gene match: 14. This CDR3 region has 16 residues. Looked up from germline, CDR1 is LNHDA and CDR2 is SQIVND (reference sequence).

About this clone itself: Its ends do not fully match the called genes, so a read error is possible. CDR3 amino acids: CASSQDHPYGHTF. DNA for the CDR3: TGTGCCAGCAGCCAAGATCACCCTTATGGCCACACCTTC. The V call is TRBV4-2, the J call TRBJ1-2; D is ambiguous. In germline, CDR1 is LGHNA, CDR2 YNFKEQ. This CDR3 contains 13 residues.